The 10 T cell receptor beta chains given below trace back to one sample, sequenced in a study of T cells after posttransplantation cyclophosphamide. Busulfan-fludarabine conditioning, marrow transplant, and cyclophosphamide on days +3 and +4 were administered. Sequencing was performed with immunoSEQ multiplex PCR; in TCRdb, only in-frame clones are kept and a portion is missing. The profile covers about 17,000 clones, none occurring a single time. Sequenced here: PBMCs, sampled after allogeneic stem cell transplant with posttransplant cyclophosphamide. Receptors were obtained from a female patient between 30 and 40 years old who received an allogeneic stem cell transplant from a related donor, was CMV-positive, and had no GVHD. These T cells may partly come from the graft donor.

In this sample, this clone turned up many times. The chain employs TRBV9 and TRBJ2-3; D gene unclear. In germline, CDR1 is SGDLS, CDR2 YYNGEE. Trimming took off 4 bases at V and 2 bases at J, with 11 bases between the two ends. The CDR3 extends over 14 amino acids. DNA of the CDR3: TGTGCCAGCAGCCTCTTAGACAACACAGATACGCAGTATTTT. Residues: CASSLLDNTDTQYF.

This clone showed up many times. The chain recombines TRBV10-3 with TRBJ2-5, with D possibly matching TRBD1 (7 bases). This CDR3 is built from 14 residues. V lost 10 bases to trimming and J lost 4 bases, with 19 bases between them. The germline V gene encodes CDR1 ENHRY and CDR2 SYGVKD. The CDR3 DNA sequence: TGTGCCACCTCAGGAGGGGGCTATTCAGAGACCCAGTACTTC. Protein: CATSGGGYSETQYF.

This clone was seen many times. The J gene is TRBJ1-1, the V gene TRBV4-1; weak D call: TRBD1 (5 bases). Germline assignment: CDR1 MGHRA and CDR2 YSYEKL. V shed 1 base and J shed 8 bases, with 14 bases lying between them. The CDR3 extends over 14 amino acids. CDR3 sequence reads: CASSQGPSGMEAFF. Written as DNA, the CDR3 is TGCGCCAGCAGCCAAGGTCCATCAGGGATGGAAGCTTTCTTT.

This clone was detected many times. This chain joins TRBV9 and TRBJ2-7, with 10 bases that match TRBD2. This CDR3 has 18 residues. V lost 0 bases to trimming and J lost 0 bases; unmatched junction nucleotides: 9. Germline V gene sequence: CDR1 SGDLS, CDR2 YYNGEE. The CDR3 spells CASSVEASGSGSSYEQYF. The CDR3 DNA reads as TGTGCCAGCAGCGTAGAGGCTAGCGGGAGTGGGAGCTCCTACGAGCAGTACTTC. The entire variable domain, with the rest obtained from reference TRBV9 and TRBJ2-7, is as follows: DSGVTQTPKHLITATGQRVTLRCSPRSGDLSVYWYQQSLDQGLQFLIQYYNGEERAKGNILERFSAQQFPDLHSELNLSSLELGDSALYFCASSVEASGSGSSYEQYFGPGTRLTVT.

Many counts were recorded for this clone. V is TRBV5-5 and J is TRBJ2-1; 7 nucleotides agree with TRBD1. The CDR3 is made up of 17 amino acids. The trim removed 2 bases at V and 6 bases at J, leaving 14 bases unmatched. The germline V gene encodes CDR1 SGHKS and CDR2 YYEKEE (reference sequence). The CDR3: CASSLNPYFSGGNEQFF. CDR3 DNA: TGTGCCAGCAGCTTAAATCCCTATTTCTCAGGGGGCAATGAGCAGTTCTTC.

This clone was picked up many times. The same CDR3 is also encoded by other DNA sequences in this sample. CDR3 bases: TGCAGCGTTGGGCTACTAGCGGGAGTCGGCACAGATACGCAGTATTTT. Protein sequence: CSVGLLAGVGTDTQYF. V gene TRBV29-1 combines with J gene TRBJ2-3, with 11 bases that match TRBD2. V trimming: 4 bases; J trimming: 1 base; junction bases outside the gene matches: 7. CDR1 and CDR2 from the germline V gene are SQVTM and ANQGSEA. This CDR3 spans 16 amino acids.

This clone was detected a few times. The rearrangement uses TRBV7-2 and TRBJ2-5, with TRBD1 identical over 7 bases. The DNA end is more similar to TRBJ2-7, so the J call may be wrong. The germline V gene has CDR1 SGHTA and CDR2 FQGNSA. The length of the CDR3 is 15 residues. The CDR3 nucleotides are TGTGCCAGCAGCTCCCCCCCAGGGGGTCCTTACGAGCAGTACTTC. Residues: CASSSPPGGPYEQYF.

This clone was recorded many times. The genes are TRBV5-5 and TRBJ2-7; D may be TRBD1 (6 bases). Between the trimmed V and J ends, which lost 0 bases and 2 bases, there was a span of 15 bases. Germline V gene sequence: CDR1 SGHKS, CDR2 YYEKEE (reference sequence). The CDR3 consists of 16 residues. For the CDR3, the DNA is TGTGCCAGCAGCTTGGCCGAGACAGGAACCGCCTACGAGCAGTACTTC. Protein: CASSLAETGTAYEQYF.

This clone appeared many times. The V gene is TRBV5-1, the J gene TRBJ1-1; tentative D call: TRBD1 (6 bases). CDR3 size: 14 residues. Trimming left V 2 bases short and J 1 base short, with 9 bases between. CDR1 is SGHRS, CDR2 YFSETQ, per germline. CDR3 sequence reads: CASSLGTSNTEAFF. For the CDR3, the DNA is TGCGCCAGCAGCTTAGGGACATCGAACACTGAAGCTTTCTTT.

This clone has at least ten counts. This chain joins TRBV5-1 and TRBJ2-5; 11 bases agree with TRBD2. Germline V gives CDR1 SGHRS, CDR2 YFSETQ. This CDR3 has 17 amino acids. V shed 4 bases and J 2 bases; nucleotides not matched to a gene: 10. CDR3 in DNA: TGCGCCAGCAGCACTACCGCCGGGACTAGCGGTCAAGAGACCCAGTACTTC. Protein sequence: CASSTTAGTSGQETQYF.